One and the same sample provided the 30 T cell receptor beta chains below, sequenced in a study of cytotoxic CD8 clonotypes in ibrutinib-treated CLL. The protocol was immunoSEQ multiplex PCR, while the TCRdb copy is restricted to in-frame clones and leaves out a portion. The repertoire holds approximately 210,000 clones, around 72% seen once, with roughly 13% in the top ten. The sequencing here drew on PBMCs, taken after 24 months of ibrutinib treatment. Every receptor here comes from a human donor with chronic lymphocytic leukemia.

This clone was counted between two and nine times. This chain connects TRBV29-1 to TRBJ2-7, with D perhaps TRBD2 (6 bases). The germline V gene encodes CDR1 SQVTM and CDR2 ANQGSEA. Between the trimmed V and J ends, which lost 2 bases and 4 bases, there was a span of 15 bases. This CDR3 comprises 14 residues. This CDR3 is CSVETGPEGYEQYF. DNA for the CDR3: TGCAGCGTTGAAACAGGACCGGAGGGATACGAGCAGTACTTC.

The genes are TRBV6-5 and TRBJ1-2; perhaps TRBD1 as D (6 bases). The CDR3 runs to 13 residues. The germline V gene encodes CDR1 MNHEY and CDR2 SVGAGI. Trimming shortened V by 9 bases and J by 8 bases, and 19 bases separated the two germline ends. Here the CDR3 DNA reads TGTGCCAGTAGGATTAGGAGGGGGGAAGGCTACACCTTC. It codes for CASRIRRGEGYTF.

The J gene is TRBJ1-5, the V gene TRBV29-1, with 8 bases matching TRBD1. V shed 5 bases and J 2 bases; nucleotides not matched to a gene: 5. The germline CDR1 and CDR2 sequences are SQVTM and ANQGSEA. CDR3 size: 14 residues. The CDR3 DNA follows: TGCAGCGTTTGGACAGGGATTGGCAATCAGCCCCAGCATTTT. Translated, it gives CSVWTGIGNQPQHF.

This chain uses TRBV30 with TRBJ1-5, with unresolved D. Germline V lookup: CDR1 GTSNPN, CDR2 SVGIG (reference sequence). Deletions cut 5 bases from V and 4 bases from J, with 12 bases between. The CDR3 extends over 13 amino acids. In DNA form, the CDR3 reads TGTGCCTGGGCCATAAGGAGAAATCAGCCCCAGCATTTT. It translates to CAWAIRRNQPQHF.

The chain couples TRBV4-2 to TRBJ2-3; TRBD2 agrees at 10 bases. Germline V gene sequence: CDR1 LGHNA, CDR2 YNFKEQ. The CDR3 runs to 16 residues. The ends lost 2 bases at V and 4 bases at J; junction bases unmatched: 6. The CDR3: CASSQPSGSFSDTQYF. CDR3 sequence (DNA): TGTGCCAGCAGCCAACCTAGCGGGAGTTTTTCAGATACGCAGTATTTT.

The chain uses TRBV5-4 and TRBJ2-2, with no clear D. The V and J ends lost 1 base and 6 bases respectively, with 4 bases between them. The CDR3 totals 12 residues. Germline V gives CDR1 SGHNT, CDR2 YYREEE (reference sequence). The CDR3 region is CASSLYAGELFF. In DNA form, the CDR3 reads TGTGCCAGCAGCTTGTACGCCGGGGAGCTGTTTTTT.

The chain joins TRBV18 to TRBJ1-3; D gene ambiguous. Germline assignment: CDR1 KGHSH and CDR2 LQKENI. The CDR3 is 16 amino acids. V lost 2 bases and J 4 bases, leaving 15 bases between the germline ends. The CDR3 nucleotides read TGTGCCAGCTCACCAGGCAGACTCAGCTCGGGAAACACCATATATTTT. Its protein product is CASSPGRLSSGNTIYF.

This clone was counted only a few times. This rearrangement joins TRBV7-2 to TRBJ2-7; 10 positions match TRBD2. From germline, CDR1 is SGHTA and CDR2 FQGNSA. The CDR3 extends over 14 amino acids. V dropped 1 base and J dropped 7; count of bases not matched to a gene: 4. CDR3 residues: CASSLVGLAREQYF. Here the CDR3 DNA reads TGTGCCAGCAGCTTAGTGGGACTAGCGCGGGAGCAGTACTTC.

The chain employs TRBV7-9 and TRBJ2-4; 8 bases agree with TRBD1. Trimming took 5 bases from V and 1 from J; bases not matched to a gene: 7. Germline CDR1 and CDR2: SEHNR and FQNEAQ (reference sequence). The CDR3 extends over 16 amino acids. This chain's CDR3 is CASSNGQGLAKNIQYF. The DNA for the CDR3 is TGTGCCAGCAGCAACGGACAGGGTCTTGCCAAAAACATTCAGTACTTC.

This sequence joins TRBV14 and TRBJ1-2; 8 nucleotides line up with TRBD1. The V segment lost 4 bases and the J segment 6 bases; nucleotides outside the gene matches: 7. Germline assignment: CDR1 SGHDN and CDR2 FVKESK. The CDR3 consists of 14 residues. The CDR3 protein is CASSLFDRGHGYTF. CDR3 coding DNA: TGTGCCAGCAGCCTTTTTGACAGGGGTCATGGCTACACCTTC.

This sequence joins TRBV30 and TRBJ1-2; maybe TRBD1 (5 bases). Per the germline V gene, CDR1 is GTSNPN and CDR2 is SVGIG (reference sequence). This CDR3 has 14 amino acids. The ends were cut back, 7 bases at V and 4 bases at J, with 19 bases in the middle. CDR3 amino acids: CASHPGVGFYGYTF. In DNA form, the CDR3 reads TGTGCCTCTCACCCGGGGGTGGGATTCTATGGCTACACCTTC.

The table lists this clone with a few counts. This sequence joins TRBV18 and TRBJ1-4, with TRBD1 matching 7 bases. Per the germline V gene, CDR1 is KGHSH and CDR2 is LQKENI. The CDR3 runs to 16 residues. Trimming removed 5 bases from V and 2 bases from J; junction bases left unmatched: 8. The CDR3 nucleotides are TGTGCCAGCTCAACGACAGGGTCGGTGACTAATGAAAAACTGTTTTTT. Residues: CASSTTGSVTNEKLFF.

Only a few counts were recorded for this clone. The CDR3 region is CASSEGRGFYGYTF. For the CDR3, the DNA is TGTGCCAGTAGTGAGGGTCGAGGTTTCTATGGCTACACCTTC. The chain uses TRBV19 and TRBJ1-2, with D unclear. This CDR3 region has 14 residues. Germline V lookup: CDR1 LNHDA, CDR2 SQIVND (reference sequence). V was trimmed by 5 bases and J by 4 bases, leaving 14 bases between them.

V usage is TRBV7-9 and J usage is TRBJ2-1; TRBD1 or TRBD2 may be the D gene (5 bases each). V dropped 4 bases and J dropped 7 bases, with 20 bases sitting between them. The CDR3 is made up of 16 amino acids. CDR1 is SEHNR and CDR2 is FQNEAQ in the germline V gene (reference sequence). The CDR3 nucleotides are TGTGCCAGCAGCTGGGGTGGCTCGAGGGGTCTGAATGAGCAGTTCTTC. Its protein product is CASSWGGSRGLNEQFF.

The rearrangement uses TRBV4-1 and TRBJ1-2, with TRBD1 matching over 7 bases. V trimming: 3 bases; J trimming: 4 bases; junction bases outside the gene matches: 5. The CDR3 extends over 14 amino acids. The germline CDR1 and CDR2 sequences are MGHRA and YSYEKL. DNA of the CDR3: TGCGCCAGCAGCCACGCTGGGACAGTCTATGGCTACACCTTC. Translation gives CASSHAGTVYGYTF.

As concerns this clone: In the same sample, other DNA sequences code for this CDR3. The chain joins TRBV6-6 to TRBJ2-7, with D perhaps being TRBD1 or TRBD2 (5 bases each). Germline CDR1 reads MNHNY; CDR2 reads SVGAGI (reference sequence). Trimming removed 0 bases from V and 2 bases from J, with 8 bases in between. This CDR3 spans 14 amino acids. The CDR3 sequence: CASSYSQGAYEQYF. The CDR3 bases are TGTGCCAGCAGTTACTCCCAGGGAGCCTACGAGCAGTACTTC.

The genes are TRBV27 and TRBJ2-7; weak D call: TRBD2 (6 bases). Germline V gene sequence: CDR1 MNHEY, CDR2 SMNVEV (reference sequence). V was trimmed by 2 bases and J by 3 bases, leaving 11 bases between them. The CDR3 extends over 14 amino acids. Written as DNA, the CDR3 is TGTGCCAGCAGTTTAGTTAGCGGAAACTACGAGCAGTACTTC. Residues: CASSLVSGNYEQYF.

CDR3 sequence (DNA): TGTGCCTGGAACCAGGGCCGGTATGAAAAACTGTTTTTT. Its protein is CAWNQGRYEKLFF. V gene TRBV30 combines with J gene TRBJ1-4; D perhaps matches TRBD1 (5 bases). V lost 4 bases and J 6 bases, leaving 12 bases between the germline ends. Germline-derived CDR1 and CDR2 are GTSNPN and SVGIG (reference sequence). The CDR3 has 13 amino acids.

The V and J genes are TRBV6-6 and TRBJ2-3; 12 bases map to TRBD2. Germline V CDR1 and CDR2: MNHNY, SVGAGI (reference sequence). The CDR3 spans 15 residues. V lost 7 bases to trimming and J lost 4 bases; unmatched junction nucleotides: 6. CDR3: CASTLAGGIADTQYF. CDR3 sequence (DNA): TGTGCCAGCACGCTAGCGGGAGGGATCGCAGATACGCAGTATTTT.

The chain is built from TRBV30 and TRBJ2-1; D call uncertain. This CDR3 is built from 11 residues. CDR1 is GTSNPN, CDR2 SVGIG, per germline (reference sequence). The ends were cut back, 0 bases at V and 6 bases at J, with 3 bases in the middle. The CDR3 region is CAWSVTNEQFF. In nucleotides, the CDR3 is TGTGCCTGGAGTGTAACCAATGAGCAGTTCTTC.

The genes are TRBV7-2 and TRBJ1-2, with D perhaps TRBD1 (5 bases). The V gene lost 5 bases and the J gene lost 4 bases, with 11 bases spanning the gap. This CDR3 has 13 amino acids. The germline V gene has CDR1 SGHTA and CDR2 FQGNSA. The CDR3 nucleotides read TGTGCCAGCAGCATCGGGACTCTCTATGGCTACACCTTC. Its protein product is CASSIGTLYGYTF.

V and J are TRBV11-1 and TRBJ2-7, with D uncertain. Germline V gives CDR1 SGHAT, CDR2 FQDESV (reference sequence). Trimming cost V 2 bases and J 4 bases, with 6 bases left between them. The length of the CDR3 is 12 residues. CDR3 sequence: CASSLSDYEQYF. Here the CDR3 DNA reads TGTGCCAGCAGCTTATCGGATTACGAGCAGTACTTC.

This chain connects TRBV5-1 to TRBJ1-2; TRBD1 might be the D (6 bases). The CDR3 has 13 amino acids. Germline assignment: CDR1 SGHRS and CDR2 YFSETQ. Trimming removed 4 bases at V and 8 bases at J, with 15 bases between. In DNA, the CDR3 is TGCGCCAGCAGCCCGACAGGATTCGACGGCTACACCTTC. Translated, it gives CASSPTGFDGYTF.

The chain combines TRBV28 with TRBJ1-1; 7 bases agree with TRBD1. The germline V gene encodes CDR1 MDHEN and CDR2 SYDVKM. V trimming: 9 bases; J trimming: 3 bases; junction bases outside the gene matches: 10. The CDR3 loop spans 14 amino acids. CDR3 nucleotide sequence: TGTGCCAGTATGAGACAGGGAGCGGACACTGAAGCTTTCTTT. Protein sequence: CASMRQGADTEAFF.

This clone was recorded a few times. CDR3 region: CASRGTSVLNEQFF. The CDR3 coding sequence is TGCGCCAGCAGGGGGACTAGCGTCCTCAATGAGCAGTTCTTC. This chain connects TRBV5-1 to TRBJ2-1; 10 bases match TRBD2. The CDR3 is made up of 14 amino acids. The V segment lost 5 bases and the J segment 6 bases; nucleotides outside the gene matches: 5. Per germline, CDR1 SGHRS and CDR2 YFSETQ.

V usage is TRBV7-6 and J usage is TRBJ2-1; TRBD2 is a possible D gene (6 bases). Germline CDR1 is SGHVS and CDR2 is FNYEAQ. The CDR3 contains 17 residues. Trimming removed 4 bases at V and 5 bases at J, with 21 bases between. This CDR3 reads CASSSKAGITGDNEQFF. The CDR3 DNA sequence: TGTGCCAGCAGCTCTAAGGCGGGGATAACGGGGGACAATGAGCAGTTCTTC.

The chain employs TRBV9 and TRBJ1-4; no definite D call. The CDR3 runs 15 residues. With 3 bases removed from V and 4 bases from J, the gap between germline ends came to 13 bases. CDR1 is SGDLS, CDR2 YYNGEE, per germline. This CDR3 is CASSGGGLGNEKLFF. CDR3 sequence (DNA): TGTGCCAGCAGCGGGGGTGGGCTCGGTAATGAAAAACTGTTTTTT.

J is TRBJ1-5 and V is TRBV9, with TRBD1 as a possible D gene (5 bases). CDR1 is SGDLS, CDR2 YYNGEE, per germline. V was shortened by 4 bases and J by 2 bases, with 19 bases between the two germline ends. This CDR3 comprises 17 residues. The CDR3 nucleotides read TGTGCCAGCAGCATCCGACAGATTCGGGTCGGCAATCAGCCCCAGCATTTT. Residues: CASSIRQIRVGNQPQHF.

This clone was picked up a small number of times. The chain recombines TRBV4-2 with TRBJ2-6; unclear D gene. Trimming left V 2 bases short and J 0 bases short, with 11 bases between. Germline values: CDR1 LGHNA, CDR2 YNFKEQ. This CDR3 region has 17 residues. The CDR3 DNA follows: TGTGCCAGCAGCCAATTCGGAGCCAGCTCTGGGGCCAACGTCCTGACTTTC. This gives the protein CASSQFGASSGANVLTF.

The chain combines TRBV4-1 with TRBJ2-1, with D possibly TRBD2 on 5 matching bases. With 3 bases removed from V and 3 bases from J, the gap between germline ends came to 24 bases. Germline CDR1 reads MGHRA; CDR2 reads YSYEKL. This CDR3 has 19 residues. Here the CDR3 reads CASSHPFSVQTLDYNEQFF. The CDR3 region has the DNA TGCGCCAGCAGCCACCCCTTTTCCGTACAGACACTAGACTACAATGAGCAGTTCTTC.